What follows describes a single T cell receptor (beta chain). Germline CDR1 is SGHAT and CDR2 is FQNNGV. V was trimmed by 2 bases and J by 2 bases, leaving 13 bases between them. The CDR3 runs 15 residues. Enrolled through a virtual design, the participants were between roughly 18 and 95 years of age and came from 24 US areas. Researchers sorted participants into cohorts using their self-reported clinical history. This sample was taken from a study of blood T cell repertoires in COVID-19. Study information: The study drew acute and convalescent COVID-19 samples from the United States, Italy and Spain. T cells, B-cell-depleted T cells, or PBMCs supplied cDNA or gDNA.

The assay was immunoSEQ multiplex PCR, and TCRdb's table has in-frame clones only and misses some. The table includes about 270,000 clones, about 88% detected once. This sequence originates from a woman aged 45-65 years who had recovered from COVID-19. The sample taken for sequencing was PBMCs or T cells enriched from blood (not recorded which). The chain is built from TRBV11-2 and TRBJ2-7; D is uncertain. As DNA, the CDR3 is TGTGCCAGCAGCTTAATGCAGCGCCTTCCCTACGAGCAGTACTTC. It is translated as CASSLMQRLPYEQYF.